This TCR beta chain was found in a study of tumor-infiltrating lymphocytes in primary liver carcinoma. Study background: Tumors were stage T1-T3 N0M0, 4.2 to 10 cm across. Regarding the study as a whole: Tumors had a significantly higher top-250-clone fraction than blood (p = 0.039).

Total RNA (around 500 ng) served as template for TCR beta cDNA synthesis primed by a constant-region primer. Investigators got TCR beta libraries out of three nested multiplex PCR rounds, done with slightly modified ARM-PCR. Two initial PCR rounds of approximately 10 cycles each paired TRBV1-TRBV30 forward primers with a C-beta reverse primer. From the multiplex PCR reads, TCRdb called clonotypes with MiXCR, one entry per CDR3 protein. The sample records about 350,000 distinct CDR3 sequences, less than 70% being singletons. Between the trimmed V and J ends, which lost 4 bases and 0 bases, there was a span of 7 bases. In germline, CDR1 is MNHNY, CDR2 SVGAGI (reference sequence). The CDR3 spans 15 residues. This clonotype has ten or more counts. Its target is not known. In addition to blood RNA drawn from unsorted whole blood, germline DNA was extracted.

The chain uses TRBV6-6 and TRBJ2-6; D not certain. This clonotype originated in a man in his forties or fifties with primary liver carcinoma and hepatitis B virus infection. Source material: peripheral blood. The CDR3 DNA is TGTGCCAGCAGTTCAAGTATCTCTGGGGCCAACGTCCTGACTTTC. Its translation is CASSSSISGANVLTF.